This T cell receptor (beta chain) derives from a study of CD8+CD57+ T cells in acquired aplastic anemia. Study outcomes and limitations: Any difference that existed in CD8+ Simpson's diversity between patients and controls was not significant. Common to patients and controls were around 30 CD8+ CDR3 sequences.

Regarding this clonotype: Its specificity is not known.

Genomic DNA templated the TCR beta VDJ and CDR3 profiling. TCRdb passed the reads through MiXCR, listing each CDR3 protein once. Counted here are 80,000 or so distinct CDR3 sequences, under 80% occurring once; the ten biggest clones make up roughly 80%. Per the germline V gene, CDR1 is SGDLS and CDR2 is YYNGEE. The CDR3 is made up of 15 amino acids. Trimming stripped 3 bases from V and 9 bases from J, with 16 bases between. For sequencing, patients were chosen who had shown expansion of CD8+CD57+ cells by flow cytometry. The specimen sequenced was sorted CD4+, CD8+, or CD8+CD57+ T cells (not recorded which) from PBMCs. This chain uses TRBV9 with TRBJ1-6; D is undetermined. The TCR was taken from a human donor with aplastic anemia. In nucleotides, the CDR3 is TGTGCCAGCAGCGCGGGGTGGGATAGGGCTTCACCCCTCCACTTT. It is translated as CASSAGWDRASPLHF. Complete variable domain (other parts from reference TRBV9 and TRBJ1-6): DSGVTQTPKHLITATGQRVTLRCSPRSGDLSVYWYQQSLDQGLQFLIQYYNGEERAKGNILERFSAQQFPDLHSELNLSSLELGDSALYFCASSAGWDRASPLHFGNGTRLTVT.